This T cell receptor (beta chain) was captured by sequencing in a study of a mutant IDH1 vaccine in newly diagnosed glioma. The CDR3 has 13 residues. Unmatched junction bases numbered 3, after V lost 4 bases and J lost 3 bases. Germline CDR1 and CDR2: SQVTM and ANQGSEA. As to this clone: Its matching antigen is unknown.

Indicated time point: week 23, last vaccination. Mutant IDH1 20-mer peptide, at 300 ug, made up each vaccine dose, with topical imiquimod. Newly diagnosed WHO grade 3 or 4 IDH1-mutant, ATRX-lost astrocytomas were identified in the donors. Only in-frame clones appear in the TCRdb table, and some are missing; sequencing was by immunoSEQ multiplex PCR. The sample holds tens of thousands of clones, 65% to 85% seen once. Sequencing used PBMCs, obtained from a glioma patient whose treatment included an IDH1 peptide vaccine. The chain is built from TRBV29-1 and TRBJ2-7; 10 bases agree with TRBD2. This TCR derives from a woman younger than 35 with glioma. CDR3 nucleotide sequence: TGCAGCGTTGGGGTAGCGGGGGGCTACGAGCAGTACTTC. It encodes CSVGVAGGYEQYF.